This is a list of T cell receptor beta chains from one sample in a study of blood T cell repertoires in COVID-19. Assay: immunoSEQ multiplex PCR; the TCRdb copy retains only in-frame clones and omits some. The sample yields approximately 170,000 clones, 82% seen once. The sample was peripheral blood. Source of these receptors: a woman at least 80 years old with active or convalescent COVID-19. CDR3s leave out the opening cysteine and the closing phenylalanine or tryptophan. Fields, in order: CDR3 length, J gene, V gene, CDR3 protein.

12 TRBJ1-2 TRBV4-1 ASSPGTGTNGYT
10 TRBJ2-5 TRBV12-3/TRBV12-4 ASSFQGATQY
16 TRBJ2-3 TRBV2 ASSQVSGRVGDTDTQY
13 TRBJ1-6 TRBV7-6 ASSSDRVVNSPLH
11 TRBJ2-5 TRBV5-1 ASSLGSGETQY
14 TRBJ2-5 TRBV18 ASSLPGLAGQETQY
13 TRBJ1-1 TRBV23-1 ASTPEGKMNTEAF
12 TRBJ1-2 TRBV5-1 ASSLYRTNYGYT
16 TRBJ1-5 TRBV19 ASSSRGTGGSGNQPQH
15 TRBJ1-2 TRBV10-3 AISETQSAEVVVLFT
12 TRBJ2-3 TRBV5-1 ASSSGIYTDTQY
11 TRBJ1-2 TRBV5-1 ASSEKQGLGYT
11 TRBJ2-1 TRBV5-1 ASSEPGLPEQF
10 TRBJ1-2 TRBV2 ASGGLNYGYT
15 TRBJ2-7 TRBV18 ASSLTPILAGPYEQY
14 TRBJ2-3 TRBV19 ASSISPGGETDTQY
13 TRBJ2-1 TRBV5-1 ASSLGPGVRNEQF
10 TRBJ1-2 TRBV9 ASRQGPYGYT
9 TRBJ1-1 TRBV19 ASRSIAEAF
14 TRBJ2-1 TRBV5-6 ASSSSGLADYNEQF
11 TRBJ2-7 TRBV27 ASSLFLTGEQY
17 TRBJ2-2 TRBV7-6 ASSLTWRDQPRYTGELF
10 TRBJ1-2 TRBV15 ATAQDFYGYT
11 TRBJ1-6 TRBV6-5 ASSQDRGVPLH
14 TRBJ1-5 TRBV19 ASSPEGRISNQPQH
12 TRBJ2-7 TRBV19 ASSTGGVLNEQY
11 TRBJ2-7 TRBV3-1/TRBV3-2 ASSQDVLREQY
13 TRBJ1-2 TRBV9 ASSVAEGGVYGYT
14 TRBJ2-1 TRBV9 ASSVSAGDGDNEQF
11 TRBJ1-1 TRBV28 ASTHGVDTEAF
12 TRBJ2-3 TRBV5-1 ASSPGQGTDTQY
12 TRBJ1-1 TRBV19 ASRIILGNTEAF
9 TRBJ2-7 TRBV20-1 SAGRIYEQY
11 TRBJ1-2 TRBV19 ASSYDTNYGYT
11 TRBJ2-7 TRBV29-1 SVAGTPSYEQY
15 TRBJ2-7 TRBV5-1 ASSLGAMAGDSYEQY
14 TRBJ1-2 TRBV5-4 ASSLVWGRDNYGYT
10 TRBJ2-7 TRBV4-2 ASSQDNYEQY
14 TRBJ2-7 TRBV11-3 ASSYAPGQGGYEQY
10 TRBJ2-7 TRBV6-6 ASTTQGYEQY